This passage covers 15 T cell receptor beta chains from one sample sequenced in a study of CD8+ T cells in alopecia areata. Extraction and reverse transcription of RNA yielded cDNA as the sequencing template. The repertoire was sequenced with immunoSEQ multiplex PCR; TCRdb's copy has only in-frame clones and lacks some. The repertoire shows roughly 120,000 clones, none seen only once; the top ten take about 20%. The sample taken for sequencing was lesional skin. These receptors were taken from a C3H/HeJ mouse with alopecia areata. The strain's MHC haplotype is H2-k.

Comments on this clone: Mouse germline and gene names are used. The read terminates 4 residues before the CDR3 end, so the remaining end is supplied by the germline J gene. The chain combines TRBV1 with TRBJ1-2; D gene uncertain. V dropped 0 bases and J dropped 0 bases, with 11 bases sitting between them. The CDR3 is 16 residues long. Germline V lookup: CDR1 NSQYPW, CDR2 LRSPGD (reference sequence). The CDR3 spells CTCSADQSQPNSDYTF. The sequenced part of the CDR3 DNA is TGCACCTGCAGTGCAGATCAAAGCCAGCCAAACTCC.

This clone was observed a few times. Gene names are mouse gene names. The CDR3 loop is CASSFGGHSSAETLYF. The CDR3 DNA, read in part, is TGTGCCAGCAGCTTTGGGGGGCACTCTAGTGCAGAA. The chain recombines TRBV19 with TRBJ2-3, with D possibly TRBD2 on 7 matching bases. The read halts 4 residues ahead of the CDR3 end, with the missing end drawn from the germline J gene. The CDR3 runs to 16 residues. From germline, CDR1 is FNHDT and CDR2 SITEND (reference sequence). Trimming removed 5 bases at V and 0 bases at J, with 16 bases between.

About this clone itself: The gene symbols are mouse symbols. The read gets to within 4 residues of the CDR3 end, and the germline J gene fills in the rest. The chain carries TRBV13-1 and TRBJ2-4, with 7 bases fitting TRBD2. Looked up from germline, CDR1 is NSHNY and CDR2 is SYGAGN. The CDR3 has 14 amino acids. CDR3 bases read: TGTGCCAGCAGTGGTGGGGGGAAGAAGAAC. It yields the protein CASSGGGKKN. The entire CDR3 sequence reads CASSGGGKKNTLYF.

This clone was recorded a few times. These gene names are mouse names. The read is 4 residues too short to cover the CDR3 end, so that end is filled in from the germline J gene. V usage is TRBV1 and J usage is TRBJ2-3; 10 nucleotides align to TRBD2. The CDR3 sequence is 17 residues long. The germline gives CDR1 NSQYPW, CDR2 LRSPGD (reference sequence). Trimming at V came to 0 bases and at J to 1 base, leaving 4 bases not matched to a gene. CDR3 DNA, as far as it was read: TGCACCTGCAGTGCAGAACTGGGGGGGAAGGGTGCAGAA. Translation gives CTCSAELGGKGAE. The CDR3 in its entirety is CTCSAELGGKGAETLYF.

This clone appeared many times. Gene labels here are mouse ones. The sequenced fragment ends 4 residues before the CDR3 boundary, so the rest is inferred from the germline J gene. The gene calls are TRBV17 and TRBJ1-1; D is uncertain. V lost 0 bases and J 1 base, leaving 3 bases between the germline ends. The CDR3 is 13 amino acids. Germline V lookup: CDR1 MNHDT, CDR2 YYDKIL. The CDR3 region is CASSRDRNTEVFF. Partial CDR3 DNA: TGTGCTAGCAGTAGAGACAGAAACACA.

Concerning this clone itself: Genes and germline are mouse. Read data end 4 residues before the CDR3 end; the end is taken from the germline J gene. The chain employs TRBV13-3 and TRBJ2-4, with 7 bases lining up with TRBD1. Germline V gene lookup returns CDR1 NNHDY and CDR2 SYVADS. The CDR3 length is 13 residues. This chain's CDR3 is CASSPQGENTLYF. Incomplete CDR3 DNA: TGTGCCAGCAGTCCTCAGGGGGAAAAC.

This clone has more than one count but fewer than ten. Mouse gene names and germline throughout. The read finishes 4 residues shy of the CDR3 end, and the germline J gene is used to complete it. The rearrangement joins TRBV13-3 to TRBJ2-3, with 9 bases matching TRBD1. V trimming: 1 base; J trimming: 3 bases; junction bases outside the gene matches: 3. This CDR3 comprises 15 residues. Per germline, CDR1 NNHDY and CDR2 SYVADS. CDR3 protein: CASSDLGQGAETLYF. CDR3 DNA (partial): TGTGCCAGCAGTGATCTAGGACAGGGGGCAGAA.

In this sample, this clone turned up a few times. Gene names are mouse gene names. The CDR3 end falls 4 residues outside the read, so it is completed with the germline J gene. The chain recombines TRBV13-3 with TRBJ1-2, with 7 bases that match TRBD1. The CDR3 extends over 15 amino acids. Trimming cost V 3 bases and J 3 bases; bases outside gene matches: 8. Per the germline V gene, CDR1 is NNHDY and CDR2 is SYVADS. CDR3 sequence reads: CASSGWTGRDSDYTF. The sequenced CDR3 bases are TGTGCCAGCAGTGGGTGGACAGGAAGGGACTCC.

This clone came up many times. Gene and germline names: mouse. The read ends 4 residues shy of where the CDR3 ends; the end is completed using the germline J gene. The chain uses TRBV13-3 and TRBJ1-2; TRBD1 matches 10 bases. This CDR3 has 15 amino acids. Germline CDR1 and CDR2: NNHDY and SYVADS. The V segment lost 1 base and the J segment 3 bases; nucleotides outside the gene matches: 3. CDR3 DNA (partial): TGTGCCAGCAGTGATCTGGACAGGGGGGACTCC. Encoded protein: CASSDLDRGDS. The CDR3 reads in full as CASSDLDRGDSDYTF.

Notes on this clone: The gene names given are mouse names. Read sequence stops 4 residues before the CDR3 end, and the germline J gene provides the missing end. The gene calls are TRBV17 and TRBJ2-1; 14 bases are a match to TRBD2. V shed 5 bases and J 5 bases; nucleotides not matched to a gene: 5. The CDR3 consists of 16 residues. CDR1 and CDR2 (germline): MNHDT, YYDKIL. The CDR3 region is CASSRDWGGGNAEQFF. CDR3 DNA, as far as it was read: TGTGCTAGCAGTCGGGACTGGGGGGGCGGGAATGCT.

This clone was counted only a few times. Germline and genes here are mouse. The read halts 4 residues ahead of the CDR3 end, with the missing end drawn from the germline J gene. V usage is TRBV29 and J usage is TRBJ1-1, with unresolved D. The V and J ends lost 3 bases and 1 base respectively, with 6 bases between them. This CDR3 region has 13 residues. The germline V gene has CDR1 MSHET and CDR2 SYDVDS. CDR3 region: CASSFGRNTEVFF. The DNA read from the CDR3 is TGTGCTAGCAGTTTCGGCAGGAACACA.

In its sample, this clone was seen a few times. Mouse gene names and germline throughout. The CDR3 end lies 4 residues beyond the end of the read and is filled in from the germline J gene. The chain is built from TRBV13-3 and TRBJ2-4; possible D gene TRBD1, 6 bases. Germline-derived CDR1 and CDR2 are NNHDY and SYVADS. The length of the CDR3 is 14 residues. CDR3: CASSDERDKNTLYF. The CDR3 DNA, read in part, is TGTGCCAGCAGTGATGAACGGGACAAAAAC.

There are a few counts of this clone. Gene names follow the mouse nomenclature. The read terminates 4 residues before the CDR3 end, so the remaining end is supplied by the germline J gene. The gene calls are TRBV13-3 and TRBJ2-5; 8 bases line up with TRBD1. The CDR3 runs to 14 residues. The germline V gene has CDR1 NNHDY and CDR2 SYVADS. Incomplete CDR3 DNA: TGTGCCAGCAGTACCGGGACAGGCAAGGAC. Its protein product is CASSTGTGKD. The whole CDR3 protein reads CASSTGTGKDTQYF. The full variable domain, in which reference TRBV13-3 and TRBJ2-5 provide the parts outside the CDR3, is EAAVTQSPRSKVAVTGGKVTLSCHQTNNHDYMYWYRQDTGHGLRLIHYSYVADSTEKGDIPDGYKASRPSQENFSLILELASLSQTAVYFCASSTGTGKDTQYFGPGTRLLVL.

This clone was counted a few times. Genes and germline are mouse. The read stops 4 residues short of the end of the CDR3; the missing end is completed from the germline J gene. V gene TRBV14 combines with J gene TRBJ2-7; the match to TRBD2 covers 8 bases. The CDR3 spans 14 residues. Germline loops: CDR1 SGHDT, CDR2 FRDEAV. The V and J ends lost 3 bases and 3 bases, in that order; junction bases with no gene match: 5. The sequenced CDR3 bases are TGTGCCAGCAGTTCTGGGCTGGGGGGCTAT. Amino acids: CASSSGLGGY. In full, the CDR3 is CASSSGLGGYEQYF.

A remark on this clone: The translated DNA and TCRdb's protein are not identical at residue 13; the protein here was translated from the DNA. The genes are named according to mouse. Coverage ceases 3 residues before the CDR3 finishes, and the germline J gene fills in the end. The chain is built from TRBV1 and TRBJ1-6, with TRBD1 matching 11 bases. TRBJ1-6 falls under the ORF class, with uncertain function. Germline V lookup: CDR1 NSQYPW, CDR2 LRSPGD (reference sequence). V dropped 0 bases and J dropped 6; count of bases not matched to a gene: 1. This CDR3 is built from 16 residues. The covered CDR3 bases are TGCACCTGCAGTGCAGAGGGACAGGGGGTTAATTCGCCC. Translated, it gives CTCSAEGQGVNSP. The whole CDR3 sequence is CTCSAEGQGVNSPLYF.